Following are 16 T cell receptor beta chains from one sample sequenced in a study of cytomegalovirus exposure and HLA in healthy donors (dated by TCRdb to about 2017). Libraries were built with the immunoSEQ multiplex PCR assay. For the multiplex PCR, a mixture combining 60 forward primers for TCR Vbeta segments and 13 reverse primers for TCR Jbeta segments was used. TCRdb obtained this table from immuneACCESS and retained in-frame rearrangements with V and J assigned. These tables miss some clones; where compared with another copy, unresolved V genes account for less than half of the shortfall, and the remainder is unexplained. The sample data list around 140,000 clones, and approximately 70% of these were observed just once. Roughly 2% of the sample is in the top ten clones. The sample comprised PBMCs. Source of these receptors: a woman in her sixties in good health and CMV-seropositive.

The chain is built from TRBV21-1 and TRBJ1-2; the table assigns TRBD1, which was not confirmed against the DNA. TRBV21-1 is recorded as a pseudogene. There are 16 residues in the CDR3. CDR3 nucleotides: TGTGCCAGCAGCAAAGAGACAGGGAGAAGGAACTATGGCTACACCTTC. This translates into CASSKETGRRNYGYTF.

The V call is TRBV25-1, the J call TRBJ1-1; 8 bases are shared with TRBD1. The V and J ends lost 2 bases and 2 bases, in that order; junction bases with no gene match: 1. The length of the CDR3 is 14 residues. The germline V gene has CDR1 MGHDK and CDR2 SYGVNS. For the CDR3, the DNA is TGTGCCAGCAGTGAACCAGGGGGCAACACTGAAGCTTTCTTT. Its translation: CASSEPGGNTEAFF.

This clone was counted between two and nine times. The gene calls are TRBV5-1 and TRBJ1-1, with D perhaps TRBD1 (5 bases). Germline assignment: CDR1 SGHRS and CDR2 YFSETQ. The CDR3 has 14 amino acids. Trimming pared 0 bases from V and 7 bases from J, leaving 13 bases between. CDR3 protein: CASSLDTVRGEAFF. DNA for the CDR3: TGCGCCAGCAGCTTGGACACGGTAAGGGGTGAAGCTTTCTTT.

The CDR3 DNA reads as TGTGCCAGTAGTACTTCCGGGACAGGGACTCAGCCCCAGCATTTT. Encoded protein: CASSTSGTGTQPQHF. This sequence joins TRBV19 and TRBJ1-5; 9 positions agree with TRBD1. V was clipped by 4 bases and J by 6 bases; unmatched bases: 7. Germline CDR1 and CDR2: LNHDA and SQIVND (reference sequence). The CDR3 has 15 amino acids. The full variable domain, in which reference TRBV19 and TRBJ1-5 provide the parts outside the CDR3, is DGGITQSPKYLFRKEGQNVTLSCEQNLNHDAMYWYRQDPGQGLRLIYYSQIVNDFQKGDIAEGYSVSREKKESFPLTVTSAQKNPTAFYLCASSTSGTGTQPQHFGDGTRLSIL.

The genes are TRBV5-4 and TRBJ1-3; D perhaps matches TRBD1 (6 bases). The V gene lost 3 bases and the J gene lost 0 bases, with 7 bases spanning the gap. Germline V gene sequence: CDR1 SGHNT, CDR2 YYREEE (reference sequence). CDR3 length equals 14 residues. The CDR3 sequence is CASSYRDSGNTIYF. As DNA, the CDR3 is TGTGCCAGCAGCTACAGGGACTCTGGAAACACCATATATTTT. Variable domain in full (rest from reference TRBV5-4 and TRBJ1-3): ETGVTQSPTHLIKTRGQQVTLRCSSQSGHNTVSWYQQALGQGPQFIFQYYREEENGRGNFPPRFSGLQFPNYSSELNVNALELDDSALYLCASSYRDSGNTIYFGEGSWLTVV.

V usage is TRBV6-6 and J usage is TRBJ1-2; D is possibly TRBD1 (6 bases). Trimming pared 7 bases from V and 8 bases from J, leaving 14 bases between. Per the germline V gene, CDR1 is MNHNY and CDR2 is SVGAGI (reference sequence). This CDR3 comprises 12 residues. The CDR3 sequence: CASNHRERGYTF. CDR3 DNA: TGTGCCAGCAATCACAGGGAGAGAGGCTACACCTTC.

For the CDR3, the DNA is TGCGCCAGCAGCTTGGGTAGGACAGGGCTCGGCTACACCTTC. This translates into CASSLGRTGLGYTF. The V and J genes are TRBV5-1 and TRBJ1-2; 8 nucleotides match TRBD1. The germline CDR1 and CDR2 sequences are SGHRS and YFSETQ. The CDR3 sequence is 14 residues long. J gave up 8 bases and V 0 bases, and 6 bases lay outside the gene matches.

This chain connects TRBV4-1 to TRBJ2-6; 7 bases line up with TRBD2. The J segment lost 2 bases and the V segment lost 3 bases, leaving 7 bases of the junction unmatched. This CDR3 is built from 17 residues. Germline-derived CDR1 and CDR2 are MGHRA and YSYEKL. This CDR3 is CASSQVTSVTGANVLTF. The CDR3 coding sequence is TGCGCCAGCAGCCAGGTCACTAGCGTAACTGGGGCCAACGTCCTGACTTTC.

A few counts support this clone. The chain has TRBV7-6 and TRBJ1-1; 7 bases align to TRBD1. The germline gives CDR1 SGHVS, CDR2 FNYEAQ. The CDR3 totals 14 residues. Trimming took 0 bases from V and 8 from J; bases not matched to a gene: 6. The CDR3 nucleotides read TGTGCCAGCAGCTTAGCATTACAGGGGTCAGAAGCTTTCTTT. It translates to CASSLALQGSEAFF.

V is TRBV6-5 and J is TRBJ1-1, with D perhaps TRBD1 (5 bases). CDR1 is MNHEY, CDR2 SVGAGI, per germline. CDR3 size: 12 residues. V gave up 9 bases and J gave up 9 bases, with 17 bases separating them. The DNA of the CDR3 is TGTGCCAGTCACAAGGGGCAGGGTCAAGCTTTCTTT. Translation gives CASHKGQGQAFF.

Here the CDR3 reads CASTPLGLAGVTGELFF. DNA of the CDR3: TGTGCCAGCACTCCCCTCGGTCTAGCGGGAGTAACCGGGGAGCTGTTTTTT. This chain connects TRBV28 to TRBJ2-2; 10 bases are shared with TRBD2. The CDR3 runs 17 residues. Per the germline V gene, CDR1 is MDHEN and CDR2 is SYDVKM. J lost 5 bases, V lost 7 bases, and 13 bases had no gene match. The full variable domain, its missing parts supplied by reference TRBV28 and TRBJ2-2, is DVKVTQSSRYLVKRTGEKVFLECVQDMDHENMFWYRQDPGLGLRLIYFSYDVKMKEKGDIPEGYSVSREKKERFSLILESASTNQTSMYLCASTPLGLAGVTGELFFGEGSRLTVL.

The rearrangement links TRBV5-1 to TRBJ2-5; D might be TRBD1 or TRBD2, each matching 7 bases. This CDR3 comprises 12 residues. Looked up from germline, CDR1 is SGHRS and CDR2 is YFSETQ. The V and J ends lost 9 bases and 5 bases respectively, with 14 bases between them. The CDR3 spells CATRGGTETQYF. In DNA form, the CDR3 reads TGCGCCACCAGGGGGGGGACGGAGACCCAGTACTTC.

Remarks on this clone: Within the sample, other DNA sequences also encode this same CDR3. The rearrangement links TRBV28 to TRBJ2-2, with D hard to call. The ends were cut back, 6 bases at V and 0 bases at J, with 8 bases in the middle. The CDR3 runs 14 residues. CDR1 is MDHEN, CDR2 SYDVKM, per germline. The CDR3 nucleotides read TGTGCCAGCAGGTCCGGTTCGAACACCGGGGAGCTGTTTTTT. It specifies CASRSGSNTGELFF.

This rearrangement joins TRBV28 to TRBJ1-1; no reliable D call. There are 12 residues in the CDR3. V was pared by 3 bases and J by 6 bases, with 8 bases between. Looked up from germline, CDR1 is MDHEN and CDR2 is SYDVKM. The CDR3 reads CASSLIAAEAFF. CDR3 in DNA: TGTGCCAGCAGTTTGATAGCTGCTGAAGCTTTCTTT.

The rearrangement uses TRBV7-9 and TRBJ2-3; 7 bases align to TRBD1. With 2 bases clipped from V and 3 bases from J, the junction kept 5 bases outside the gene matches. The CDR3 has 15 residues. Germline CDR1 is SEHNR and CDR2 is FQNEAQ (reference sequence). CDR3: CASSLRQGVTDTQYF. CDR3 nucleotides: TGTGCCAGCAGCTTACGACAGGGCGTGACAGATACGCAGTATTTT.

Notes on this clone: The sample holds other DNA sequences that translate to the same CDR3. Here the CDR3 reads CASSLGQGGEQYF. CDR3 nucleotides: TGCGCCAGCAGCTTGGGACAGGGTGGAGAGCAGTACTTC. V and J are TRBV5-1 and TRBJ2-7; 7 bases are shared with TRBD1. Trimming cost V 0 bases and J 7 bases; bases outside gene matches: 4. The length of the CDR3 is 13 residues. Germline CDR1 is SGHRS and CDR2 is YFSETQ.